The 15 T cell receptor beta chains in this list originate from one sample, sequenced in a study of cytomegalovirus exposure and HLA in healthy donors. 60 Vbeta and 13 Jbeta primers were used in PCR. The data were produced by immunoSEQ multiplex PCR, yet TCRdb's version contains in-frame clones alone and is incomplete. Of some 170,000 clones in the sample, approximately 72% were seen once. Sequenced sample: PBMCs. The receptors were sampled from a human donor in good health.

The genes are TRBV21-1 and TRBJ1-2; the table's D call, TRBD1, was not checked against the DNA. TRBV21-1 represents a pseudogene. CDR3 length equals 14 residues. DNA for the CDR3: TGTGCCAGCATGCCCGCAGGGGGCGTGGGGGGCTACACCTTC. Its protein product is CASMPAGGVGGYTF.

The chain uses TRBV7-2 and TRBJ1-1; D not certain. V was clipped by 3 bases and J by 5 bases, with 7 bases between them. This CDR3 has 12 residues. Per the germline V gene, CDR1 is SGHTA and CDR2 is FQGNSA. The CDR3 is CASSFPGTEAFF. CDR3 nucleotide sequence: TGTGCCAGCAGCTTTCCGGGGACTGAAGCTTTCTTT.

This chain connects TRBV9 to TRBJ2-7; perhaps TRBD1 as D (6 bases). The germline V and J ends were trimmed by 3 bases and 2 bases, with 21 bases remaining between them. The CDR3 is 17 residues long. Germline values: CDR1 SGDLS, CDR2 YYNGEE. In DNA form, the CDR3 reads TGTGCCAGCAGCGCTGAATCCGGTGGGACACCCCCCTACGAGCAGTACTTC. It yields the protein CASSAESGGTPPYEQYF.

The V and J genes are TRBV4-3 and TRBJ2-1; perhaps TRBD1 as D (6 bases). This CDR3 is built from 17 residues. The V gene lost 0 bases and the J gene lost 5 bases, with 17 bases spanning the gap. Germline CDR1 reads LGHNA; CDR2 reads YSLEER. The CDR3 bases are TGCGCCAGCAGCCAAGACCCTAAGGGGGTGGGCGACAATGAGCAGTTCTTC. Residues: CASSQDPKGVGDNEQFF.

The V and J genes are TRBV9 and TRBJ2-3; 13 nucleotides line up with TRBD2. Germline assignment: CDR1 SGDLS and CDR2 YYNGEE. The trim removed 4 bases at V and 7 bases at J, leaving 9 bases unmatched. The CDR3 covers 16 residues. CDR3 loop: CASSPWTSGGGNTQYF. CDR3 coding DNA: TGTGCCAGCAGCCCCTGGACTAGCGGGGGAGGGAATACGCAGTATTTT.

The chain recombines TRBV6-1 with TRBJ2-2; a weak D match, TRBD2 (5 bases). CDR3 length: 13 amino acids. V lost 7 bases and J lost 7, with 13 bases in between. Germline loops: CDR1 MNHNS, CDR2 SASEGT. The chain's CDR3 is CASINPGNGELFF. The CDR3 DNA reads TGTGCCAGCATCAACCCGGGGAACGGGGAGCTGTTTTTT.

The chain uses TRBV27 and TRBJ1-1; D gene ambiguous. This CDR3 contains 13 residues. Germline lookup yields CDR1 MNHEY and CDR2 SMNVEV (reference sequence). Trimming stripped 5 bases from V and 1 base from J, with 8 bases between. In nucleotides, the CDR3 is TGTGCCAGCAGTCTCACACGGAACACTGAAGCTTTCTTT. This encodes CASSLTRNTEAFF.

This chain joins TRBV18 and TRBJ1-1; 8 bases line up with TRBD1. V lost 6 bases and J lost 0; bases outside the gene matches: 6. CDR1 and CDR2 from the germline V gene are KGHSH and LQKENI. The CDR3 runs 15 residues. The CDR3 protein is CASSQGAKMNTEAFF. The CDR3 DNA reads TGTGCCAGCTCCCAGGGGGCGAAGATGAACACTGAAGCTTTCTTT.

The rearrangement joins TRBV5-1 to TRBJ2-1, with TRBD1 matching 10 bases. The CDR3 sequence is 15 residues long. Germline lookup yields CDR1 SGHRS and CDR2 YFSETQ. J gave up 3 bases and V 4 bases, and 4 bases lay outside the gene matches. CDR3 region: CASSEGQGFYNEQFF. Here the CDR3 DNA reads TGCGCCAGCAGCGAGGGACAGGGGTTCTACAATGAGCAGTTCTTC.

As to this clone: At the DNA level, this CDR3 is encoded by other sequences in the same sample as well. V is TRBV7-3 and J is TRBJ2-1; 7 bases line up with TRBD2. The CDR3 has 14 residues. The V and J ends lost 8 bases and 4 bases, in that order; junction bases with no gene match: 8. CDR1 is SGHTA, CDR2 FQGTGA, per germline. The CDR3 sequence is CASSERGSYNEQFF. CDR3 coding DNA: TGTGCCAGCTCGGAGCGGGGCTCGTACAATGAGCAGTTCTTC.

Details on this clone: One end of the junction is discordant with germline, which a read error may explain. The chain recombines TRBV7-7 with TRBJ2-3, with 8 positions matching TRBD1. Germline V CDR1 and CDR2: SSHAT, FNYEAQ (reference sequence). The CDR3 is 16 residues long. CDR3 sequence reads: CASSPGAGGGTDTQYF. The DNA of the CDR3 is TGTGCTAGCAGCCCAGGGGCAGGGGGCGGCACAGATACGCAGTATTTT. The full variable domain, its missing parts supplied by reference TRBV7-7 and TRBJ2-3, is GAGVSQSPRYKVTKRGQDVTLRCDPISSHATLYWYQQALGQGPEFLTYFNYEAQPDKSGLPSDRFSAERPEGSISTLTIQRTEQRDSAMYRCASSPGAGGGTDTQYFGPGTRLTVL.

CDR3 region: CASSERDRVTYEQYF. The CDR3 DNA is TGTGCCAGCAGTGAAAGGGACAGGGTGACCTACGAGCAGTACTTC. The chain joins TRBV25-1 to TRBJ2-7; 9 bases map to TRBD1. Germline values: CDR1 MGHDK, CDR2 SYGVNS. The CDR3 length is 15 residues. With 2 bases clipped from V and 2 bases from J, the junction kept 4 bases outside the gene matches.

This chain joins TRBV9 and TRBJ2-7, with 11 bases that match TRBD1. The junction had 16 bases not matched to a gene; V was cut back by 4 bases and J by 4 bases. CDR3 length: 18 residues. Per germline, CDR1 SGDLS and CDR2 YYNGEE. This chain's CDR3 is CASSPNPLPGQGVYEQYF. The CDR3 region has the DNA TGTGCCAGCAGCCCTAACCCCTTACCGGGACAGGGGGTTTACGAGCAGTACTTC.

The V and J genes are TRBV6-1 and TRBJ2-5, with TRBD2 matching over 7 bases. Losses at the gene ends were 6 bases for V and 3 bases for J; bases not matched to a gene: 7. CDR1 and CDR2 from the germline V gene are MNHNS and SASEGT. The CDR3 totals 14 residues. For the CDR3, the DNA is TGTGCCAGCAGCACCGGGACTACCAAAGAGACCCAGTACTTC. As protein: CASSTGTTKETQYF.

In this sample, this clone turned up once. The chain employs TRBV7-8 and TRBJ2-6, with D possibly being TRBD2 (7 bases). The CDR3 is made up of 18 amino acids. V was clipped by 1 base and J by 0 bases, with 13 bases between them. CDR1 is SGHVS and CDR2 is FQNEAQ in the germline V gene. CDR3 sequence (DNA): TGTGCCAGCAGCTTAGTTGGGGGGGGCTACTCTGGGGCCAACGTCCTGACTTTC. Translation gives CASSLVGGGYSGANVLTF.